Following are 12 T cell receptor beta chains from one sample sequenced in a study of patients and donors after allogeneic stem cell transplantation. Via MiXCR, TCRdb re-called the RT-PCR reads, giving one row per CDR3 protein. The sample holds about 110,000 distinct CDR3 sequences; 35% are singletons and the top ten take 27%. Specimen: blood, either unsorted or a sorted T cell fraction (not recorded which). The receptor set was obtained from a human donor who was either an allogeneic HSCT recipient or a stem cell or donor lymphocyte infusion donor (not recorded which). It is not recorded whose cells these are; they may come from a transplant donor.

The rearrangement joins TRBV12-3 or TRBV12-4 to TRBJ1-1; 10 bases are shared with TRBD1. J was trimmed by 7 bases and V by 6 bases; bases with no gene match: 8. The CDR3 runs 14 residues. The CDR3 bases are TGTGCCAGCAGACCGACAGGGGGCGGGATTGAAGCTTTCTTT. Protein: CASRPTGGGIEAFF.

The chain is built from TRBV19 and TRBJ1-1; no clear D gene. V was pared by 5 bases and J by 1 base, with 11 bases between. The length of the CDR3 is 14 residues. From germline, CDR1 is LNHDA and CDR2 SQIVND (reference sequence). CDR3 nucleotides: TGTGCCAGTAGTCAGCGGAAGGGGAACACTGAAGCTTTCTTT. Translation gives CASSQRKGNTEAFF.

This clonotype was counted only a few times. V gene TRBV7-2 combines with J gene TRBJ1-1; 7 bases agree with TRBD1. CDR1 SGHTA and CDR2 FQGNSA come from the germline V gene. Losses at the gene ends were 1 base for V and 4 bases for J; bases not matched to a gene: 9. The CDR3 consists of 16 residues. CDR3 DNA sequence: TGTGCCAGCAGCTTAGTGGGAGGGGGCCTACTCACTGAAGCTTTCTTT. Protein: CASSLVGGGLLTEAFF.

This clonotype was counted between two and nine times. In DNA, the CDR3 is TGTGCCAGCAGACTCGGACAGAAGAACACTGAAGCTTTCTTT. Its protein is CASRLGQKNTEAFF. The rearrangement links TRBV6-2 or TRBV6-3 to TRBJ1-1, with D perhaps TRBD1 (6 bases). This CDR3 has 14 amino acids. V was pared by 6 bases and J by 1 base, with 12 bases between. From germline, CDR1 is MNHEY and CDR2 SVGEGT.

The V call is TRBV5-1, the J call TRBJ2-5; TRBD2 agrees at 10 bases. The CDR3 totals 16 residues. From germline, CDR1 is SGHRS and CDR2 YFSETQ. J gave up 0 bases and V 7 bases, and 9 bases lay outside the gene matches. As DNA, the CDR3 is TGCGCCAGCGGCCGGACTAGCGGAGCGTACCAAGAGACCCAGTACTTC. Its protein is CASGRTSGAYQETQYF. Together with reference TRBV5-1 and TRBJ2-5, the CDR3 gives the full variable domain: KAGVTQTPRYLIKTRGQQVTLSCSPISGHRSVSWYQQTPGQGLQFLFEYFSETQRNKGNFPGRFSGRQFSNSRSEMNVSTLELGDSALYLCASGRTSGAYQETQYFGPGTRLLVL.

The rearrangement joins TRBV4-3 to TRBJ2-2; 15 nucleotides line up with TRBD2. Trimming at V came to 11 bases and at J to 0 bases, leaving 10 bases not matched to a gene. CDR1 and CDR2 from the germline V gene are LGHNA and YSLEER. The CDR3 spans 18 residues. CDR3 coding DNA: TGCGCCTCCCACCCCGGGACTAGCGGGAGGCCGAACACCGGGGAGCTGTTTTTT. Translated, it gives CASHPGTSGRPNTGELFF.

The chain has TRBV6-2 or TRBV6-3 and TRBJ2-2; no definite D call. The CDR3 has 14 amino acids. V was clipped by 1 base and J by 5 bases, with 8 bases between them. Germline values: CDR1 MNHEY, CDR2 SVGEGT. CDR3 in DNA: TGTGCCAGCAGTTACTTCCGTGTAACCGGGGAGCTGTTTTTT. Its protein is CASSYFRVTGELFF.

V usage is TRBV4-2 and J usage is TRBJ2-1; 12 nucleotides align to TRBD2. V lost 3 bases and J lost 3; bases outside the gene matches: 3. Germline lookup yields CDR1 LGHNA and CDR2 YNFKEQ. This CDR3 is built from 16 residues. CDR3 sequence: CASSQPTSGSYNEQFF. CDR3 in DNA: TGTGCCAGCAGCCAGCCGACTAGCGGGAGCTACAATGAGCAGTTCTTC.

In this sample, this clonotype turned up a few times. The rearrangement joins TRBV20-1 to TRBJ1-1; no firm D call. This CDR3 is 11 amino acids long. The germline V gene has CDR1 DFQATT and CDR2 SNEGSKA (reference sequence). Trimming stripped 5 bases from V and 3 bases from J, with 7 bases between. CDR3 region: CSALLDTEAFF. CDR3 in DNA: TGCAGTGCTCTCTTGGACACTGAAGCTTTCTTT.

This chain uses TRBV6-6 with TRBJ1-1; 7 nucleotides line up with TRBD1. The V and J ends lost 5 bases and 0 bases, in that order; junction bases with no gene match: 3. Looked up from germline, CDR1 is MNHNY and CDR2 is SVGAGI (reference sequence). The CDR3 is 14 amino acids. This CDR3 reads CASSKGTVNTEAFF. CDR3 DNA sequence: TGTGCCAGCAGTAAAGGGACAGTGAACACTGAAGCTTTCTTT.

This clonotype was observed many times. The chain joins TRBV20-1 to TRBJ1-5, with 12 nucleotides matching TRBD1. Trimming cost V 3 bases and J 1 base; bases outside gene matches: 1. Germline assignment: CDR1 DFQATT and CDR2 SNEGSKA (reference sequence). This CDR3 region has 15 residues. This chain's CDR3 is CSARGQGASNQPQHF. CDR3 bases: TGCAGTGCTAGGGGACAGGGGGCGAGCAATCAGCCCCAGCATTTT.

The chain joins TRBV12-3 or TRBV12-4 to TRBJ2-3; a weak D match, TRBD2 (6 bases). Trimming shortened V by 0 bases and J by 3 bases, and 13 bases separated the two germline ends. The CDR3 is 16 residues long. The CDR3 bases are TGTGCCAGCAGTTTAGCTAGCGGAGTTTATACAGATACGCAGTATTTT. Its translation: CASSLASGVYTDTQYF.